Below, 20 T cell receptor beta chains from the same sample are listed, as sequenced in a study of shared clonotypes between healthy human individuals. Sequencing was performed with immunoSEQ multiplex PCR; in TCRdb, only in-frame clones are kept and a portion is missing. This table has over 2,000,000 clones, just under 95% appearing once. The naive CD8 subset, CD45RO-negative cells positively selected for CCR7, excluded terminally differentiated effector memory CD45RA+ cells. The sequenced sample consisted of naive CD8+ T cells from PBMCs. Receptors were obtained from a man aged 18 to 30 in good health. Some clones in this sample may be carry-over from other donors' samples.

This chain links TRBV2 with TRBJ1-2, with a tentative D call TRBD1 (6 bases). Germline values: CDR1 SNHLY, CDR2 FYNNEI. The CDR3 consists of 13 residues. V was shortened by 8 bases and J by 5 bases, with 15 bases between the two germline ends. The chain's CDR3 is CASHEGVRYGYTF. The CDR3 DNA sequence: TGTGCCAGCCATGAGGGGGTAAGGTATGGCTACACCTTC.

The chain joins TRBV21-1 to TRBJ2-5; the DNA was not compared with TRBD1, the D call given in the table. TRBV21-1 is marked as a pseudogene. This CDR3 region has 16 residues. CDR3 region: CASSNPGQGSVETQYF. As DNA, the CDR3 is TGTGCCAGCAGCAACCCGGGACAGGGGTCCGTGGAGACCCAGTACTTC.

J is TRBJ1-1 and V is TRBV27; D gene ambiguous. Germline CDR1 and CDR2: MNHEY and SMNVEV (reference sequence). V was cut by 7 bases and J by 7 bases, with 10 bases left in between. The CDR3 has 11 amino acids. For the CDR3, the DNA is TGTGCCAGCATTATTGACGGTGAAGCTTTCTTT. Its protein is CASIIDGEAFF.

This chain uses TRBV14 with TRBJ2-7; 7 bases align to TRBD2. CDR3 length: 15 amino acids. The germline V gene has CDR1 SGHDN and CDR2 FVKESK. Trimming took 1 base from V and 2 from J; bases not matched to a gene: 5. The CDR3 sequence is CASSQGRGGTYEQYF. CDR3 sequence (DNA): TGTGCCAGCAGCCAAGGTCGCGGGGGAACCTACGAGCAGTACTTC.

The rearrangement links TRBV2 to TRBJ2-7, with 10 bases identical to TRBD2. The V gene end was trimmed by 5 bases and the J gene end by 5 bases; junction bases not matched to a gene: 6. This CDR3 has 14 amino acids. Germline values: CDR1 SNHLY, CDR2 FYNNEI. Here the CDR3 reads CASSPLAGEDEQYF. DNA for the CDR3: TGTGCCAGCAGTCCCCTAGCGGGAGAAGACGAGCAGTACTTC.

This sequence joins TRBV15 and TRBJ2-7; possibly TRBD1 for D (5 bases). V lost 2 bases, J lost 2 bases, and 10 bases lay in between. Germline CDR1 reads LNHNV; CDR2 reads YYDKDF (reference sequence). This CDR3 has 14 residues. CDR3 region: CATSRHRGPYEQYF. The DNA of the CDR3 is TGTGCCACCAGCAGACATAGGGGCCCCTACGAGCAGTACTTC. The full variable domain, with the rest looked up from reference TRBV15 and TRBJ2-7, is DAMVIQNPRYQVTQFGKPVTLSCSQTLNHNVMYWYQQKSSQAPKLLFHYYDKDFNNEADTPDNFQSRRPNTSFCFLDIRSPGLGDTAMYLCATSRHRGPYEQYFGPGTRLTVT.

The chain joins TRBV29-1 to TRBJ2-7; 10 bases align to TRBD1. Per the germline V gene, CDR1 is SQVTM and CDR2 is ANQGSEA. The CDR3 is 13 residues long. V was clipped by 6 bases and J by 3 bases; unmatched bases: 5. DNA for the CDR3: TGCAGCGTGCCGGGGACAGGGGTCTACGAGCAGTACTTC. It yields the protein CSVPGTGVYEQYF.

The chain couples TRBV11-3 to TRBJ2-2, with a weak D call TRBD1 (7 bases). Per the germline V gene, CDR1 is SGHNT and CDR2 is YENEEA. Trimming pared 3 bases from V and 4 bases from J, leaving 15 bases between. The CDR3 sequence is 16 residues long. The CDR3 loop reads CASSLSQGGSTGELFF. CDR3 bases: TGTGCCAGCAGCTTGTCCCAGGGGGGAAGCACCGGGGAGCTGTTTTTT.

The chain combines TRBV9 with TRBJ2-1, with D perhaps TRBD1 (5 bases). Germline V CDR1 and CDR2: SGDLS, YYNGEE. Trimming took 4 bases from V and 5 from J, leaving 13 bases between them. This CDR3 spans 14 amino acids. CDR3 amino acids: CASSPRTPNNEQFF. For the CDR3, the DNA is TGTGCCAGCAGCCCCCGGACACCGAACAATGAGCAGTTCTTC.

The rearrangement uses TRBV6-5 and TRBJ1-4, with D uncertain. CDR1 and CDR2 from the germline V gene are MNHEY and SVGAGI. This CDR3 is built from 16 residues. V was pared by 0 bases and J by 8 bases, with 16 bases between. This CDR3 is CASSYSSGSEGEKLFF. In DNA, the CDR3 is TGTGCCAGCAGTTACTCAAGTGGATCTGAAGGGGAAAAACTGTTTTTT.

The V gene is TRBV30, the J gene TRBJ2-1; 14 nucleotides align to TRBD2. CDR3 size: 18 residues. Unmatched junction bases numbered 13, after V lost 5 bases and J lost 4 bases. Germline V lookup: CDR1 GTSNPN, CDR2 SVGIG (reference sequence). The CDR3 nucleotides are TGTGCCTGGGTCAGTCTCGGGACTAGCGGGAGAGGTTACAATGAGCAGTTCTTC. Its translation: CAWVSLGTSGRGYNEQFF.

The V and J genes are TRBV11-1 and TRBJ2-3, with no clear D. Germline CDR1 reads SGHAT; CDR2 reads FQDESV (reference sequence). The CDR3 is made up of 13 amino acids. Trimming took 4 bases from V and 2 from J, leaving 7 bases between them. CDR3 sequence (DNA): TGTGCCAGCAGCTACGCCTCCACAGATACGCAGTATTTT. Translating it yields CASSYASTDTQYF. The whole variable domain, filled in from reference TRBV11-1 and TRBJ2-3, reads EAEVAQSPRYKITEKSQAVAFWCDPISGHATLYWYRQILGQGPELLVQFQDESVVDDSQLPKDRFSAERLKGVDSTLKIQPAELGDSAMYLCASSYASTDTQYFGPGTRLTVL.

The chain carries TRBV11-2 and TRBJ2-7, with 7 bases that match TRBD1. Germline CDR1 is SGHAT and CDR2 is FQNNGV. There are 13 residues in the CDR3. J gave up 3 bases and V 4 bases, and 3 bases lay outside the gene matches. CDR3 residues: CASSSGQVYEQYF. CDR3 nucleotide sequence: TGTGCCAGCAGCTCCGGACAGGTCTACGAGCAGTACTTC.

The chain links TRBV29-1 to TRBJ1-1; 12 nucleotides line up with TRBD1. This CDR3 spans 15 amino acids. V shed 6 bases, J shed 5 bases, and the junction held 10 bases outside the gene matches. Germline loops: CDR1 SQVTM, CDR2 ANQGSEA. CDR3 nucleotide sequence: TGCAGCGTGTGGGACAGGGGGCAATGGGGGACTGAAGCTTTCTTT. This gives the protein CSVWDRGQWGTEAFF.

On this clone itself: The same CDR3 arises from other DNA sequences in this sample as well. The CDR3 DNA reads as TGTGCCAGCAGTTACTCTGCGGGACAGGTGACCTACGAGCAGTACTTC. This gives the protein CASSYSAGQVTYEQYF. The V and J genes are TRBV6-5 and TRBJ2-7, with 8 positions matching TRBD1. The V gene end was trimmed by 0 bases and the J gene end by 2 bases; junction bases not matched to a gene: 6. Germline CDR1 MNHEY, CDR2 SVGAGI. The length of the CDR3 is 16 residues.

The V and J genes are TRBV9 and TRBJ2-5, with TRBD2 identical over 7 bases. The CDR3 spans 15 residues. With 3 bases clipped from V and 3 bases from J, the junction kept 8 bases outside the gene matches. The germline CDR1 and CDR2 sequences are SGDLS and YYNGEE. This chain's CDR3 is CASSASGGRKETQYF. As DNA, the CDR3 is TGTGCCAGCAGCGCCTCCGGGGGGAGGAAAGAGACCCAGTACTTC.

The chain is built from TRBV27 and TRBJ2-1, with D possibly being TRBD1 (7 bases). The V and J ends lost 0 bases and 1 base respectively, with 13 bases between them. Per the germline V gene, CDR1 is MNHEY and CDR2 is SMNVEV (reference sequence). The CDR3 contains 17 residues. DNA of the CDR3: TGTGCCAGCAGTTTATCCGGCAGGGGGGTATCCTACAATGAGCAGTTCTTC. It codes for CASSLSGRGVSYNEQFF.

The chain is built from TRBV2 and TRBJ1-2, with D perhaps matching TRBD1 (5 bases). The CDR3 consists of 14 residues. Germline CDR1 reads SNHLY; CDR2 reads FYNNEI. V lost 0 bases and J lost 6, with 11 bases in between. The CDR3 loop is CASSEALRGNGYTF. CDR3 in DNA: TGTGCCAGCAGTGAAGCGCTCCGGGGGAATGGCTACACCTTC.

The genes are TRBV5-1 and TRBJ2-1; tentatively, D is TRBD2 (6 bases). Trimming pared 3 bases from V and 8 bases from J, leaving 15 bases between. Germline CDR1 reads SGHRS; CDR2 reads YFSETQ. The CDR3 runs 14 residues. The CDR3 spells CASSSGRDKYEQFF. CDR3 in DNA: TGCGCCAGCAGCTCGGGGCGGGATAAGTATGAGCAGTTCTTC. Variable domain in full (rest from reference TRBV5-1 and TRBJ2-1): KAGVTQTPRYLIKTRGQQVTLSCSPISGHRSVSWYQQTPGQGLQFLFEYFSETQRNKGNFPGRFSGRQFSNSRSEMNVSTLELGDSALYLCASSSGRDKYEQFFGPGTRLTVL.

This clone has a single count. Other DNA sequences in the same sample also yield this CDR3. The genes are TRBV27 and TRBJ2-5; D is undetermined. This CDR3 spans 11 amino acids. The V end lost 4 bases, the J end lost 5 bases, and 5 bases lay between the germline ends. Germline V gene data show CDR1 as MNHEY and CDR2 as SMNVEV (reference sequence). CDR3 amino acids: CASSWRETQYF. The CDR3 DNA follows: TGTGCCAGCAGTTGGCGGGAGACCCAGTACTTC.